This T cell receptor beta chain was profiled in a study of blood T cells in healthy people across ages. They isolated at least 6 million PBMCs from each sample. Study-wide points: Older individuals had lower TCR beta diversity per million T cells (the decline was roughly linear).

The germline V gene has CDR1 SGHTA and CDR2 FQGNSA. Trimming removed 5 bases from V and 1 base from J, with 14 bases in between. The CDR3 contains 15 residues. On this clonotype itself: The target antigen is unknown.

A second roughly 7 to 12 cycle PCR used barcoded and J-beta primers. TCRdb re-analysed the 5' RACE reads in MiXCR, keeping a single row per CDR3 protein. The sample has some 1.1 million distinct CDR3 sequences; 35% to 40% are singletons. The rearrangement links TRBV7-2 to TRBJ1-1; D is perhaps TRBD1 (5 bases). The TCR comes from a man aged 18 to 30 in good health. The sample consisted of blood. CDR3 sequence (DNA): TGTGCCAGCAGCCCCAGCGGGGGAGGGAACACTGAAGCTTTCTTT. Translated, it gives CASSPSGGGNTEAFF.